A single sample gave rise to the 8 T cell receptor beta chains below, sequenced in a study of Graves' ophthalmopathy and Graves' hyperthyroidism. The sequenced template was RNA, covering the TCR beta CDR3 region. HTBI primers were employed in first-round RT-PCR, then a second-round multiplex PCR followed. TCRdb processed the multiplex PCR reads anew with MiXCR; each CDR3 protein has one entry. The table has 200,000 to 250,000 distinct CDR3 sequences, 29% seen once. Source material: peripheral blood. The receptor set was obtained from a man aged 45 to 65 with Graves' ophthalmopathy.

This clonotype was seen ten or more times. The chain has TRBV29-1 and TRBJ1-1; D gene ambiguous. V was clipped by 6 bases and J by 1 base, with 12 bases between them. The CDR3 is 13 residues long. Germline V CDR1 and CDR2: SQVTM, ANQGSEA. Here the CDR3 DNA reads TGCAGCGTCCCAGACATCCAGAACACTGAAGCTTTCTTT. This gives the protein CSVPDIQNTEAFF. Variable domain in full (rest from reference TRBV29-1 and TRBJ1-1): SAVISQKPSRDICQRGTSLTIQCQVDSQVTMMFWYRQQPGQSLTLIATANQGSEATYESGFVIDKFPISRPNLTFSTLTVSNMSPEDSSIYLCSVPDIQNTEAFFGQGTRLTVV.

This clonotype was seen repeatedly, ten times or more. The chain combines TRBV28 with TRBJ2-5; no definite D call. CDR3 length: 12 residues. Germline-derived CDR1 and CDR2 are MDHEN and SYDVKM. V was trimmed by 6 bases and J by 8 bases, leaving 13 bases between them. The CDR3 DNA sequence: TGTGCCAGCAGCCTTATCCTAGGAACCCAGTACTTC. Amino acids: CASSLILGTQYF.

This clonotype was counted between two and nine times. The rearrangement uses TRBV7-3 and TRBJ1-6, with TRBD1 as a possible D gene (5 bases). The V gene's germline CDR1 is SGHTA and CDR2 FQGTGA. The CDR3 sequence is 14 residues long. The ends were cut back, 2 bases at V and 7 bases at J, with 9 bases in the middle. CDR3 in amino acids: CASSLGGVNSPLHF. The CDR3 nucleotides are TGTGCCAGCAGCTTAGGGGGGGTCAATTCACCCCTCCACTTT.

Many counts were recorded for this clonotype. The chain joins TRBV5-1 to TRBJ2-7; D is unclear. This CDR3 comprises 14 residues. The V gene's germline CDR1 is SGHRS and CDR2 YFSETQ. Between the trimmed V and J ends, which lost 1 base and 1 base, there was a span of 9 bases. The CDR3 sequence is CASSLNERSYEQYF. The CDR3 region has the DNA TGCGCCAGCAGCTTGAATGAAAGATCCTACGAGCAGTACTTC.

This chain links TRBV27 with TRBJ2-3; D gene unclear. The CDR3 runs 13 residues. V was pared by 0 bases and J by 4 bases, with 5 bases between. Germline loops: CDR1 MNHEY, CDR2 SMNVEV (reference sequence). In nucleotides, the CDR3 is TGTGCCAGCAGTTTATCGAACCCAGATACGCAGTATTTT. Its translation is CASSLSNPDTQYF.

The chain couples TRBV10-3 to TRBJ1-2, with 9 bases that match TRBD1. After removal of 4 bases from V and 6 bases from J, the junction contained 6 bases not matched to a gene. The CDR3 has 14 amino acids. In germline, CDR1 is ENHRY, CDR2 SYGVKD. The chain's CDR3 is CAISGTGDLNGYTF. The CDR3 DNA reads TGTGCCATCAGTGGGACAGGGGATTTAAATGGCTACACCTTC.

This clonotype was seen many times. DNA of the CDR3: TGTGCCAGCAGCTCTCTACCCGGGGGCGAGCAGTACTTC. Its translation: CASSSLPGGEQYF. V and J are TRBV11-2 and TRBJ2-7, with a weak D call TRBD2 (6 bases). The germline V gene encodes CDR1 SGHAT and CDR2 FQNNGV. Trimming took 4 bases from V and 6 from J, leaving 13 bases between them. The length of the CDR3 is 13 residues.

The sample holds many counts of this clonotype. The chain carries TRBV10-1 and TRBJ2-2; D is perhaps TRBD1 (5 bases). The CDR3 totals 12 residues. Germline values: CDR1 WNHNN, CDR2 SYGVQD (reference sequence). The germline V and J ends were trimmed by 3 bases and 6 bases, with 5 bases remaining between them. The CDR3, as DNA: TGCGCCAGCAGTGACAGGGCCGGGGAGCTGTTTTTT. Protein: CASSDRAGELFF.